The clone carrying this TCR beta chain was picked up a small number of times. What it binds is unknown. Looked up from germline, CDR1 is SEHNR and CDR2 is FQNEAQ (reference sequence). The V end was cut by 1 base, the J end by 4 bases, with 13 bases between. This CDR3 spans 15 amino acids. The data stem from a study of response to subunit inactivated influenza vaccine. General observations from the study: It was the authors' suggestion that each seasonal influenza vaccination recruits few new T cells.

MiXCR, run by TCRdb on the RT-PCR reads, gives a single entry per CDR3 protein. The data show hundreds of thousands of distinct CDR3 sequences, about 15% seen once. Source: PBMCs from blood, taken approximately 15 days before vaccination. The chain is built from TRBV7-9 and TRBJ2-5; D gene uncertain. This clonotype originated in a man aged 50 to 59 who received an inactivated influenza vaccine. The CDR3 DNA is TGTGCCAGCAGCTTAGGCAGGCTTACCGGAGAGACCCAGTACTTC. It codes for CASSLGRLTGETQYF.